These T cell receptor beta chains were read from a single sample in a study of blood T cell repertoires in COVID-19. Only in-frame clones appear in the TCRdb table, and some are missing; sequencing was by immunoSEQ multiplex PCR. The data show about 310,000 clones, around nine tenths seen once. The sequencing input was PBMCs or T cells enriched from blood (not recorded which). The receptors were sampled from a woman aged 25 to 45 who had recovered from COVID-19. CDR3s leave out the opening cysteine and the closing phenylalanine or tryptophan.

CDR3aa | j_gene | len | v_gene
ASRLAGGPKETQY | TRBJ2-5 | 13 | TRBV27
ASRRLAGDGYEQY | TRBJ2-7 | 13 | TRBV6-6
ASSFRDLTYEQY | TRBJ2-7 | 12 | TRBV7-2
ASSNDPASLAGATDTQY | TRBJ2-3 | 17 | TRBV7-2
ASSLDGLVGGNEQF | TRBJ2-1 | 14 | TRBV7-3
ASYPSMGPSGSQETQY | TRBJ2-5 | 16 | TRBV18
ASSIPTAYQPQH | TRBJ1-5 | 12 | TRBV19
ASSYSGDPYNEQF | TRBJ2-1 | 13 | TRBV27
ASSPGRGTNQPQH | TRBJ1-5 | 13 | TRBV5-1
ASSLKQGPWVSQH | TRBJ1-5 | 13 | TRBV28
ASSQEIPGKGY | TRBJ2-7 | 11 | TRBV4-2
ASSRVRWEVGQPQH | TRBJ1-5 | 14 | TRBV28
ASTQAGGSSYNEQF | TRBJ2-1 | 14 | TRBV6-1
ASSHPLSGIRGDTQY | TRBJ2-3 | 15 | TRBV4-1
AGGRRDTGELF | TRBJ2-2 | 11 | TRBV19
ASSSLGTSNFDEQF | TRBJ2-1 | 14 | TRBV2
ASSLVTGGNTIY | TRBJ1-3 | 12 | TRBV7-2
ASSPGGTTNEKLF | TRBJ1-4 | 13 | TRBV7-9
ASSRLGYTDTQY | TRBJ2-3 | 12 | TRBV6-5
ASSPSGQETQY | TRBJ2-5 | 11 | TRBV28
ASRIHGGPSYEQY | TRBJ2-7 | 13 | TRBV12-2
ASSLDRGSRYGYT | TRBJ1-2 | 13 | TRBV7-2